This record covers a single TCR beta chain. The antigen is unknown. The record originates from a study of cytomegalovirus exposure and HLA in healthy donors. General study points: Among TCR beta chains, those listed as cytomegalovirus-associated numbered around 180. Later analysis associated a missense DCLRE1C variant with TCR beta V- and J-gene trimming. Donors belonging to an Asian-associated ancestry cluster reportedly showed fewer N-insertions in productive TCRs than the roughly 680-donor mean, according to what a later analysis found.

Researchers ran the PCR with 60 Vbeta and 13 Jbeta primers. Method: immunoSEQ multiplex PCR; TCRdb's copy keeps in-frame clones and lacks some. The sample gives around 150,000 clones, around 80% of which show up once; around 4.8% is in the top ten. V lost 10 bases, J lost 5 bases, and 13 bases stayed unmatched. The CDR3 runs 14 residues. From germline, CDR1 is MNHNS and CDR2 SASEGT. The sequencing sample was made of PBMCs. The receptor's source is a man between 25 and 39 years old in good health. V gene TRBV6-1 combines with J gene TRBJ2-5; 7 bases fit TRBD1. CDR3 sequence: CATHKDRAGETQYF. In DNA form, the CDR3 reads TGTGCCACCCATAAAGACAGGGCAGGCGAGACCCAGTACTTC.